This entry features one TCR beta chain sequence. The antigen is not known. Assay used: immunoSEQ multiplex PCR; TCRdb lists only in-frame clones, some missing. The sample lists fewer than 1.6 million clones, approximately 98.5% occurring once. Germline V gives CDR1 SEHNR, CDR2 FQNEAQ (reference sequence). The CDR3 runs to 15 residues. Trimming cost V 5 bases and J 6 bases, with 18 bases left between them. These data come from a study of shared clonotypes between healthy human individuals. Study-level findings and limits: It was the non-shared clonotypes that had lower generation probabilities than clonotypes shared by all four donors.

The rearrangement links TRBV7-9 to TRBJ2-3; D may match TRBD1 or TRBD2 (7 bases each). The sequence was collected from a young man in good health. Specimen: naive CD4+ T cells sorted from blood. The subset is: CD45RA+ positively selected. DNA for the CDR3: TGTGCCAGCAGCGAGGGGGCGGGAGCCCGTGATACGCAGTATTTT. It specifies CASSEGAGARDTQYF.